The T cell receptor (beta chain) described here comes from a study of lymphopenia after photon versus proton radiotherapy. Study-wide points: Better survival with proton therapy was suggested as possible, not demonstrated. Oligoclonal CD8+ Temra expansion after nadir drove photon patients' diversity drop. Relative stability marked proton patients; photon patients lost diversity and naive cells.

Only a few counts were recorded for this clone. What it binds is not known. The table came from immunoSEQ multiplex PCR; TCRdb's copy has only in-frame clones and leaves some out. The sample lists some 30,000 clones, 89% occurring once. Germline CDR1 and CDR2: MDHEN and SYDVKM. The CDR3 covers 15 residues. V lost 1 base to trimming and J lost 1 base, with 11 bases between them. This sample comprised peripheral blood, obtained from a patient treated with proton-based radiotherapy. V and J are TRBV28 and TRBJ2-7; D might be TRBD1 or TRBD2, each matching 5 bases. The receptor was isolated from a woman aged 70-85 years with pancreatic cancer. Some clones in this sample may be carry-over from other donors' samples. The CDR3 sequence is CASSLSGGRSYEQYF. The DNA of the CDR3 is TGTGCCAGCAGTTTATCTGGGGGTAGGTCCTACGAGCAGTACTTC.